The rows below give T cell receptor beta chains drawn from one sample of a study of blood T cells in healthy people across ages. One entry per CDR3 protein results from TCRdb running MiXCR on the 5' RACE reads. The repertoire includes about 1.4 million distinct CDR3 sequences, roughly 64% of them detected once, and over 5% sits in the top ten. Material: blood. These receptors all stem from a young man in good health. Each CDR3 is given with its conserved first and last residue. The order of the fields is J gene, V gene, CDR3 protein.

j_call: TRBJ1-1
v_call: TRBV12-3/TRBV12-4
cdr3_aa: CASRGLGSEVGAEAFF

j_call: TRBJ2-2
v_call: TRBV4-1
cdr3_aa: CASSGSGATGELFF

j_call: TRBJ1-2
v_call: TRBV12-3/TRBV12-4
cdr3_aa: CASSLGTPDSNYGYTF

j_call: TRBJ2-7
v_call: TRBV6-5
cdr3_aa: CASSWGLEGGSYEQYF

j_call: TRBJ2-7
v_call: TRBV3-1
cdr3_aa: CASSQPRTSGSNHEQYF

j_call: TRBJ2-4
v_call: TRBV29-1
cdr3_aa: CSVSGTSGNTYGQYF

j_call: TRBJ2-3
v_call: TRBV10-3
cdr3_aa: CATLGWGHTQYF

j_call: TRBJ2-1
v_call: TRBV7-9
cdr3_aa: CASSPSAQGYNEQFF

j_call: TRBJ2-5
v_call: TRBV4-1
cdr3_aa: CASSQDGTGVSSEQYF

j_call: TRBJ2-5
v_call: TRBV7-2
cdr3_aa: CASSSTGIEETQYF

j_call: TRBJ2-7
v_call: TRBV4-1
cdr3_aa: CASSQDLDEQYF